A selection of T cell receptor beta chains follows, all from one sample in a study of T-cell reconstitution after alpha-beta-depleted transplantation in children. Each CDR3 protein gets one entry after TCRdb re-called the PCR reads with MiXCR. Of 330,000 or so distinct CDR3 sequences in the sample, over 9.5% were seen once. The sequences come from PBMCs, collected before TCRalphabeta/CD19-depleted stem cell transplant. These receptors all come from a boy younger than two with acute myeloid leukemia, due to receive a stem cell transplant. Both conserved end residues are part of each CDR3. A D gene is named only where the DNA matches it firmly. Clone size is given for some rows only: seen once, a few or many times, or a class if the clone is expanded.

CDR3	DNA	size	J	D	V
CSAKTAYEQYF	TGCAGTGCCAAGACGGCCTACGAGCAGTACTTC	few	TRBJ2-7	NA	TRBV20-1
CASSGSSGVGYNEQFF	TGTGCCAGCAGCGGATCTAGCGGGGTGGGATACAATGAGCAGTTCTTC	many	TRBJ2-1	TRBD2	TRBV9
CASSLEIWGAKSYGYTF	TGTGCCAGCAGCTTAGAGATTTGGGGGGCGAAAAGCTATGGCTACACCTTC	many	TRBJ1-2	NA	TRBV11-2
CASSLEAQAKNIQYF	TGTGCCAGCAGTTTAGAGGCTCAAGCCAAAAACATTCAGTACTTC	few	TRBJ2-4	NA	TRBV28
CASSPYLGTRDYEQYF	TGTGCCAGCAGCCCTTATCTGGGGACTAGGGATTACGAGCAGTACTTC	NA	TRBJ2-7	TRBD2	TRBV7-8
CASSVSQGLNTEAFF	TGTGCCAGCAGCGTTTCACAGGGACTGAACACTGAAGCTTTCTTT	NA	TRBJ1-1	NA	TRBV5-6
CASSYPQGVQYF	TGTGCCAGCAGTTACCCCCAAGGTGTGCAGTACTTC	many	TRBJ2-7	NA	TRBV6-5
CASSLREGIKFSGANVLTF	TGTGCCAGCAGTTTAAGAGAAGGGATCAAATTCTCTGGGGCCAACGTCCTGACTTTC	few	TRBJ2-6	NA	TRBV12-3/TRBV12-4
CASSHGSFDYNEQFF	TGTGCCAGCTCTCACGGGAGTTTCGACTACAATGAGCAGTTCTTC	many	TRBJ2-1	NA	TRBV18
CASSLYMGTGSGNTIYF	TGTGCCAGCAGTTTATATATGGGGACAGGCTCTGGAAACACCATATATTTT	many	TRBJ1-3	TRBD1	TRBV28
CASSLEGRGLPSSYNEQFF	TGTGCCAGCAGCTTAGAAGGGCGGGGGCTACCCAGCTCCTACAATGAGCAGTTCTTC	many	TRBJ2-1	NA	TRBV11-2
CTSSRAGAYGYTF	TGTACCAGCAGCCGCGCAGGGGCCTATGGCTACACCTTC	once	TRBJ1-2	NA	TRBV28
CASSFFQSRLETDTQYF	TGTGCCAGCAGTTTCTTTCAGTCGAGACTAGAGACAGATACGCAGTATTTT	many	TRBJ2-3	NA	TRBV7-9
CASSLGGAGIDTEAFF	TGTGCCAGCAGCTTAGGGGGGGCAGGGATCGACACTGAAGCTTTCTTT	many	TRBJ1-1	NA	TRBV7-6
CASSYLQGPGELFF	TGTGCCAGCAGTTACCTACAGGGTCCCGGGGAGCTGTTTTTT	many	TRBJ2-2	NA	TRBV6-5
CASSLGPTGPTGDEQFF	TGTGCCAGCAGCTTGGGTCCGACGGGCCCTACGGGGGATGAGCAGTTCTTC	NA	TRBJ2-1	NA	TRBV5-4
CSVRQGGNEQFF	TGCAGCGTCCGACAGGGTGGCAATGAGCAGTTCTTC	many	TRBJ2-1	TRBD1	TRBV29-1
CASSLSGQGETKNIQYF	TGTGCCAGCAGTTTATCGGGACAGGGGGAGACCAAAAACATTCAGTACTTC	many	TRBJ2-4	TRBD1	TRBV12-3/TRBV12-4
CASSYRGRSYEQYF	TGTGCCAGCAGCTACAGGGGGCGCTCCTACGAGCAGTACTTC	few	TRBJ2-7	TRBD1	TRBV3-1
CASSPSGQGNGYTF	TGTGCCAGCAGCCCCTCCGGACAGGGTAATGGCTACACCTTC	NA	TRBJ1-2	TRBD1	TRBV7-3
CASSWRGLGQPQHF	TGTGCCAGCAGTTGGCGGGGGCTAGGGCAGCCCCAGCATTTT	NA	TRBJ1-5	NA	TRBV28
CASSLSGHYNEQFF	TGTGCCAGCAGCTTATCTGGTCACTACAATGAGCAGTTCTTC	many	TRBJ2-1	NA	TRBV7-3
CSARSLAKNIQYF	TGCAGTGCTAGGTCCTTAGCCAAAAACATTCAGTACTTC	many	TRBJ2-4	NA	TRBV20-1
CASSYGSGVSEQYF	TGTGCCAGCAGTTATGGCTCAGGGGTTTCCGAGCAGTACTTC	few	TRBJ2-7	NA	TRBV6-5
CASCSPGLAGENTGELFF	TGTGCCAGCTGTTCTCCGGGACTAGCGGGAGAGAACACCGGGGAGCTGTTTTTT	NA	TRBJ2-2	TRBD2	TRBV12-3/TRBV12-4
CASSPGTSGSSYEQYF	TGTGCCAGCTCACCGGGGACTAGCGGGAGCTCCTACGAGCAGTACTTC	NA	TRBJ2-7	TRBD2	TRBV18
CASSLIPGQLGQQFF	TGTGCCAGCAGTCTCATCCCTGGACAGCTTGGGCAGCAGTTCTTC	many	TRBJ2-1	NA	TRBV6-2/TRBV6-3
CSALDQGQGASYEQYF	TGCAGTGCCCTTGATCAGGGACAGGGGGCTTCCTACGAGCAGTACTTC	NA	TRBJ2-7	TRBD1	TRBV20-1
CASSSRWDRERYEQYF	TGTGCCAGCAGCTCGCGTTGGGACAGGGAGCGCTACGAGCAGTACTTC	many	TRBJ2-7	TRBD1	TRBV5-5
CATSRDLRPAPLTGREQYF	TGTGCCACCAGCAGAGATCTGCGGCCGGCACCCCTAACAGGTCGCGAGCAGTACTTC	few	TRBJ2-7	NA	TRBV15
CASSPWTRWTQYF	TGTGCCAGCAGCCCCTGGACTCGGTGGACCCAGTACTTC	many	TRBJ2-5	NA	TRBV3-1
CASSYNTGIPTYEQYF	TGTGCCAGCAGTTACAACACAGGAATCCCGACCTACGAGCAGTACTTC	many	TRBJ2-7	NA	TRBV6-2/TRBV6-3
CASSVSSASGSRSYNEQFF	TGTGCCAGCAGCGTAAGTTCAGCGAGCGGGAGCAGGTCCTACAATGAGCAGTTCTTC	NA	TRBJ2-1	TRBD2	TRBV9
CASSLAQGIEQYF	TGTGCCAGCAGCTTAGCACAGGGGATCGAGCAGTACTTC	few	TRBJ2-7	TRBD1	TRBV7-9
CSAHGLAGADTQYF	TGCAGTGCCCATGGACTAGCGGGAGCTGATACGCAGTATTTT	many	TRBJ2-3	TRBD2	TRBV20-1
CASSLRQGRNIQYF	TGTGCCAGCAGTTTGAGACAGGGGAGGAACATTCAGTACTTC	many	TRBJ2-4	TRBD1	TRBV28
CASSPLGFTDTQYF	TGTGCCAGCTCACCACTGGGTTTCACAGATACGCAGTATTTT	many	TRBJ2-3	NA	TRBV18
CASSPGTGRAKNIQYF	TGTGCCAGCAGCCCCGGGACAGGGCGAGCCAAAAACATTCAGTACTTC	NA	TRBJ2-4	TRBD1	TRBV7-3
CASYRTGAGNQPQHF	TGTGCCAGCTACCGGACAGGGGCCGGCAATCAGCCCCAGCATTTT	NA	TRBJ1-5	TRBD1	TRBV18
CASSFGLAGVLPYNEQFF	TGCGCCAGCAGCTTTGGACTAGCGGGAGTCTTACCCTACAATGAGCAGTTCTTC	many	TRBJ2-1	TRBD2	TRBV5-1
CASSPRQGRADTQYF	TGTGCCAGCTCACCAAGACAGGGGAGGGCAGATACGCAGTATTTT	NA	TRBJ2-3	NA	TRBV18
CASSRQGGDIQYF	TGTGCCAGCTCACGACAGGGGGGAGACATTCAGTACTTC	many	TRBJ2-4	TRBD1	TRBV18